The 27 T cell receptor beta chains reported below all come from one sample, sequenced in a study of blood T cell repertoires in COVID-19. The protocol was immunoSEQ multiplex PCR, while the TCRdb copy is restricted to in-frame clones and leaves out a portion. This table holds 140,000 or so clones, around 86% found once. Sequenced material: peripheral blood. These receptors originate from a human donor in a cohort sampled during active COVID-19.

CDR3 nucleotides: TGTGCCAGCTCCCGGACAGGGAGAAAGGATGGCTACACCTTC. Its protein is CASSRTGRKDGYTF. The chain links TRBV2 to TRBJ1-2; 8 bases are shared with TRBD1. Germline V lookup: CDR1 SNHLY, CDR2 FYNNEI. Losses at the gene ends were 8 bases for V and 6 bases for J; bases not matched to a gene: 11. The CDR3 length is 14 residues.

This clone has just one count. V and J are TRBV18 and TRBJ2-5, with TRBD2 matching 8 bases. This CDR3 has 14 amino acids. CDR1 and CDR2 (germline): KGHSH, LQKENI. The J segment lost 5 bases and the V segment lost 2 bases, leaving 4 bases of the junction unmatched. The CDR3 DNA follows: TGTGCCAGCTCACCAAGCGGGGGCGGGGAGACCCAGTACTTC. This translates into CASSPSGGGETQYF.

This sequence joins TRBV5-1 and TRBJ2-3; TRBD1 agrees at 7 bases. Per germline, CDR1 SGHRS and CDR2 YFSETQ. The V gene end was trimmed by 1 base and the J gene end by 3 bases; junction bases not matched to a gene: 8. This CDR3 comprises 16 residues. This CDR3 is CASSLRSRGLTDTQYF. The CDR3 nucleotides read TGCGCCAGCAGCTTGAGGAGCAGGGGGTTGACAGATACGCAGTATTTT.

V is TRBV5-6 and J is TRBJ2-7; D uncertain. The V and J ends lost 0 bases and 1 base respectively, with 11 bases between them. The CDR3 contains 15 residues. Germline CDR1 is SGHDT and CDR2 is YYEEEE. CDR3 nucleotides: TGTGCCAGCAGCTTGGGGCCCTCGCCATCCTACGAGCAGTACTTC. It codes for CASSLGPSPSYEQYF.

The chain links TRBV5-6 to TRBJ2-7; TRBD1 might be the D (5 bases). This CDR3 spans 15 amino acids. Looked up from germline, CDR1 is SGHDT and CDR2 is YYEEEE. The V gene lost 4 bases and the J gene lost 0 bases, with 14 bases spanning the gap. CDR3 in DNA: TGTGCCAGCAGCCGTGGGGCGGCGAGCTCCTACGAGCAGTACTTC. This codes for CASSRGAASSYEQYF.

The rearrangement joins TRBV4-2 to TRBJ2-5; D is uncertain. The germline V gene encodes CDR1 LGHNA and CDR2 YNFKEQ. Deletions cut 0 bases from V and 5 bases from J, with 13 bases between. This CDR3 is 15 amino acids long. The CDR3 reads CASSQDAAAGETQYF. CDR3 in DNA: TGTGCCAGCAGCCAAGATGCGGCGGCCGGGGAGACCCAGTACTTC.

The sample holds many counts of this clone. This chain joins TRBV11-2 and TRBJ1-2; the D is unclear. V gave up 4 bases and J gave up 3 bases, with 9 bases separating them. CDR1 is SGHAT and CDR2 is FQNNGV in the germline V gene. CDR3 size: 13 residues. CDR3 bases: TGTGCCAGCAGCTATCGTATGTACTATGGCTACACCTTC. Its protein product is CASSYRMYYGYTF.

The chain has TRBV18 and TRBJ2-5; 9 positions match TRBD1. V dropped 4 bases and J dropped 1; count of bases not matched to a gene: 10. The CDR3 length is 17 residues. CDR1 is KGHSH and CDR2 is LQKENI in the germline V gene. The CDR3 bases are TGTGCCAGCTCACTTTTTGGACAGGGGAATACCCAAGAGACCCAGTACTTC. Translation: CASSLFGQGNTQETQYF.

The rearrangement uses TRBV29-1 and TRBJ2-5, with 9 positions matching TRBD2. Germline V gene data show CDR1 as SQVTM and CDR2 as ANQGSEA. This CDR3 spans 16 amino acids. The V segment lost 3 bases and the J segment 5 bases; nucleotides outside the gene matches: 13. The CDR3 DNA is TGCAGCGTTGACAGCCCACGCGGGAGGGCCGAGGAGACCCAGTACTTC. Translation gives CSVDSPRGRAEETQYF.

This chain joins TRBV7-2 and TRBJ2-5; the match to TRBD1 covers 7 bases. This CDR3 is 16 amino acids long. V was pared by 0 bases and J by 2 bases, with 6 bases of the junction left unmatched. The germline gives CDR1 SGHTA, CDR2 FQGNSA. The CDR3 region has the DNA TGTGCCAGCAGCTTAGCGCTCAAGGGGGCGCAAGAGACCCAGTACTTC. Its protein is CASSLALKGAQETQYF.

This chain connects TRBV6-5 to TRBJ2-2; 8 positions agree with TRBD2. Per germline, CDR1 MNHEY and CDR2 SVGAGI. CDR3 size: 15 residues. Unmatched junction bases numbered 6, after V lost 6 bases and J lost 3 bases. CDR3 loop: CASRGLAPDTGELFF. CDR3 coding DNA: TGTGCCAGCAGAGGACTAGCTCCTGACACCGGGGAGCTGTTTTTT.

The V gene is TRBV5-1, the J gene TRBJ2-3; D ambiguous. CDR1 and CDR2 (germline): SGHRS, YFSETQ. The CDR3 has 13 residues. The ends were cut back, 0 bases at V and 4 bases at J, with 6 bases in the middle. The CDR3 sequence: CASSLGRPDTQYF. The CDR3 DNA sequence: TGCGCCAGCAGCTTGGGGCGGCCAGATACGCAGTATTTT.

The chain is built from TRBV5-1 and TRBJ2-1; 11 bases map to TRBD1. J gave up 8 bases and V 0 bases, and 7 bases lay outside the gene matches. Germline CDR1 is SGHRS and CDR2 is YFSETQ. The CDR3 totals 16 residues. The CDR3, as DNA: TGCGCCAGCAGCTTGGCCGGACAGGGGGCTTGGGATGAGCAGTTCTTC. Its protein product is CASSLAGQGAWDEQFF.

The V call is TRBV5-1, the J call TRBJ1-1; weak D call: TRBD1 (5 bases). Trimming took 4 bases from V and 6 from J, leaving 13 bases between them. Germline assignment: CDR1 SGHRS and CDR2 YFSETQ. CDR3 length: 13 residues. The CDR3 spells CASSPVQGPEAFF. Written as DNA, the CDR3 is TGCGCCAGCAGCCCTGTTCAGGGTCCTGAAGCTTTCTTT.

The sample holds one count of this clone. CDR3 protein: CASSFGQTYEQYF. The CDR3 nucleotides are TGTGCCAGCAGTTTTGGCCAAACCTACGAGCAGTACTTC. The rearrangement uses TRBV27 and TRBJ2-7, with unresolved D. The CDR3 totals 13 residues. In germline, CDR1 is MNHEY, CDR2 SMNVEV (reference sequence). Trimming shortened V by 3 bases and J by 2 bases, and 8 bases separated the two germline ends.

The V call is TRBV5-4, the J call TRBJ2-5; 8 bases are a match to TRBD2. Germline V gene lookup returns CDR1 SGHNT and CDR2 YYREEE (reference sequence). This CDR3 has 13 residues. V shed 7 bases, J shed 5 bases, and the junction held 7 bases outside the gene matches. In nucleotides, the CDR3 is TGTGCCAGCCGCCAGCCGGGGGGGGAGACCCAGTACTTC. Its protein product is CASRQPGGETQYF.

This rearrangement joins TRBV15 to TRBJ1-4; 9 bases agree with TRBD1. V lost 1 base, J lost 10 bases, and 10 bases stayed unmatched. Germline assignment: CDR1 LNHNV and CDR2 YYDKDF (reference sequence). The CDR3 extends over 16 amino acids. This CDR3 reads CATSRVPGTGLGKLFF. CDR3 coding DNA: TGTGCCACCAGCAGAGTCCCCGGGACAGGGTTGGGAAAACTGTTTTTT.

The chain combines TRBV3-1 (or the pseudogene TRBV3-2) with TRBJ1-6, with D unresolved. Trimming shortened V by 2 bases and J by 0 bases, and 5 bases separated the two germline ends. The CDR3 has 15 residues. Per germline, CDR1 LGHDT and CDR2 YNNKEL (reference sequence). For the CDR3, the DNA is TGTGCCAGCAGCCAACCCAGCTCCTATAATTCACCCCTCCACTTT. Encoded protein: CASSQPSSYNSPLHF.

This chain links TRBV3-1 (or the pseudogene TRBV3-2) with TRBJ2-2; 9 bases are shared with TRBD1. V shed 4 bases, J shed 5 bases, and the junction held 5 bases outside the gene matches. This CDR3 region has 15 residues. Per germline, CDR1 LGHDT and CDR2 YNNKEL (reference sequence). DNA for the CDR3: TGTGCCAGCAGCCCACAGGGGGCGCAAACCGGGGAGCTGTTTTTT. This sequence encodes CASSPQGAQTGELFF.

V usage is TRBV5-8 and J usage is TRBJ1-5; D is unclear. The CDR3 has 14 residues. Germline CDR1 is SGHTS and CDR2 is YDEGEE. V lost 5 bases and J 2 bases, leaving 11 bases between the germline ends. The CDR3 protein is CASSGLVGNQPQHF. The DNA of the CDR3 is TGTGCCAGCAGTGGACTGGTGGGCAATCAGCCCCAGCATTTT.

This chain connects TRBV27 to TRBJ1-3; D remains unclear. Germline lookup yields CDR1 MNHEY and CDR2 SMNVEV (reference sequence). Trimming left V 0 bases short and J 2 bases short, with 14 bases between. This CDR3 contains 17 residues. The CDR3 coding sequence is TGTGCCAGCAGTTTATCGGGCCCCCGGCGCACTGGAAACACCATATATTTT. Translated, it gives CASSLSGPRRTGNTIYF.

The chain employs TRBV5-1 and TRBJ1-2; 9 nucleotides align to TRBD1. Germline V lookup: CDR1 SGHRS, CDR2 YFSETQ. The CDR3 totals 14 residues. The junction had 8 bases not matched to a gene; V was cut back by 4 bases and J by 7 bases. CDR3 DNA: TGCGCCAGCAGCCCCGGACAGGGGCTGGGTGGCTACACCTTC. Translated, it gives CASSPGQGLGGYTF.

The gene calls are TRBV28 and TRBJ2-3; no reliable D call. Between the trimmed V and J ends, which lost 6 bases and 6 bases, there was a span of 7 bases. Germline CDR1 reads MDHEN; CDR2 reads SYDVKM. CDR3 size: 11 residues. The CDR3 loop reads CASRTVDTQYF. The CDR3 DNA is TGTGCCAGCAGGACTGTTGATACGCAGTATTTT.

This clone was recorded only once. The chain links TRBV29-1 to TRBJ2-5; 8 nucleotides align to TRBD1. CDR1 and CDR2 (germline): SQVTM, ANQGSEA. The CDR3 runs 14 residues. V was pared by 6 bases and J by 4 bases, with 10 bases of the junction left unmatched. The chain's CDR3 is CSVATGVTRETQYF. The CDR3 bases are TGCAGCGTCGCGACAGGGGTAACTAGAGAGACCCAGTACTTC.

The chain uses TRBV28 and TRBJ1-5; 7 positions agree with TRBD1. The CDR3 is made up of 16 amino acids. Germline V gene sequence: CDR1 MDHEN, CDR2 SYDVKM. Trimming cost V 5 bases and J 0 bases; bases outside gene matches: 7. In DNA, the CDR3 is TGTGCCAGCAGTCTGGGACAGATTTATAGCAATCAGCCCCAGCATTTT. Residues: CASSLGQIYSNQPQHF.

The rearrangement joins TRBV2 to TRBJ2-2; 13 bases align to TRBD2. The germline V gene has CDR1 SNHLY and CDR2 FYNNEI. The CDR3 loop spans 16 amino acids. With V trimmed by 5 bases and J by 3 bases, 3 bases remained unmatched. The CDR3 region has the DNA TGTGCCAGCAGTTGGACTAGCGGGAGCGACACCGGGGAGCTGTTTTTT. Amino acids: CASSWTSGSDTGELFF.

The CDR3 nucleotides read TGTGCCAGCTCACCACCTCAGGGGCAGCGGGGCTACACCTTC. The encoded protein is CASSPPQGQRGYTF. V gene TRBV18 combines with J gene TRBJ1-2, with D possibly TRBD1 on 6 matching bases. The V end lost 0 bases, the J end lost 8 bases, and 13 bases lay between the germline ends. CDR1 is KGHSH, CDR2 LQKENI, per germline. The CDR3 has 14 residues.